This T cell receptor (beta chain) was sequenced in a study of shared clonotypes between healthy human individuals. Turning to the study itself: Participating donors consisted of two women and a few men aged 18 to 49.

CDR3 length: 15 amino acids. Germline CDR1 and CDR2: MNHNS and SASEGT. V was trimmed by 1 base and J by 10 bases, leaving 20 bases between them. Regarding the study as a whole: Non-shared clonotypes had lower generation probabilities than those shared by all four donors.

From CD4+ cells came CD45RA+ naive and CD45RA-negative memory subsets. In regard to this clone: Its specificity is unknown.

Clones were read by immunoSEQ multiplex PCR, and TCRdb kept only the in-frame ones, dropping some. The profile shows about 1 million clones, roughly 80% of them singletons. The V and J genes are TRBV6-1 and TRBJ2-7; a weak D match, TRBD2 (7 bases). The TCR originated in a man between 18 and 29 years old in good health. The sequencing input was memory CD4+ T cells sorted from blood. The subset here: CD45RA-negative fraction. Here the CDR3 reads CASSEGLAGGLPQYF. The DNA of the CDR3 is TGTGCCAGCAGTGAAGGGCTAGCCGGGGGGCTACCTCAGTACTTC.